A single sample gave rise to the 18 T cell receptor beta chains below, sequenced in a study of identical twins. TCRdb called the 5' RACE reads again in MiXCR, with one record for every CDR3 protein. The sample consists of hundreds of thousands of distinct CDR3 sequences, approximately 6% of them appearing once. The sequencing sample was made of naive T cells sorted from blood. Receptor source: a young man in good health.

This clonotype was found many times. The J gene is TRBJ2-2, the V gene TRBV5-1; 10 bases are shared with TRBD2. Trimming at V came to 0 bases and at J to 5 bases, leaving 19 bases not matched to a gene. Germline CDR1 reads SGHRS; CDR2 reads YFSETQ. The CDR3 contains 21 residues. Written as DNA, the CDR3 is TGCGCCAGCAGCTTGGCCTTAAAGGTGCTAGCGGGAGCCATACGGACCGGGGAGCTGTTTTTT. It is translated as CASSLALKVLAGAIRTGELFF.

This clonotype was counted only a few times. The V gene is TRBV7-2, the J gene TRBJ2-1, with 10 bases fitting TRBD2. The V segment lost 0 bases and the J segment 9 bases; nucleotides outside the gene matches: 5. The CDR3 sequence is 15 residues long. CDR1 and CDR2 (germline): SGHTA, FQGNSA. The CDR3 sequence: CASSLALLAGVEQFF. CDR3 nucleotides: TGTGCCAGCAGCTTAGCGCTCCTAGCGGGAGTTGAGCAGTTCTTC.

CDR3 sequence (DNA): TGCGCCAGCAGCCAAGACCCCTCCTTGGCTAGCGGGACCTACGAGCAGTACTTC. Protein: CASSQDPSLASGTYEQYF. V usage is TRBV4-3 and J usage is TRBJ2-7, with 9 bases identical to TRBD2. Germline CDR1 is LGHNA and CDR2 is YSLEER. CDR3 size: 18 residues. The V and J ends lost 0 bases and 2 bases, in that order; junction bases with no gene match: 11.

The V and J genes are TRBV20-1 and TRBJ2-2, with a tentative D call TRBD1 (5 bases). Germline V CDR1 and CDR2: DFQATT, SNEGSKA (reference sequence). The V gene lost 5 bases and the J gene lost 6 bases, with 16 bases spanning the gap. The CDR3 has 14 residues. The CDR3 DNA reads TGCAGTGCTCCTCGCCAGGGTAACGCCGGGGAGCTGTTTTTT. Protein: CSAPRQGNAGELFF.

This clonotype has just a few counts. The CDR3: CASSTPLGRGRRFDTGELFF. The DNA for the CDR3 is TGCGCCAGCAGCACCCCGCTAGGCAGGGGGCGCAGGTTCGACACCGGGGAGCTGTTTTTT. The chain recombines TRBV5-1 with TRBJ2-2; TRBD1 aligns across 8 bases. J gave up 3 bases and V 4 bases, and 20 bases lay outside the gene matches. From germline, CDR1 is SGHRS and CDR2 YFSETQ. The CDR3 is made up of 20 amino acids.

This clonotype was recorded at least ten times. The chain is built from TRBV5-1 and TRBJ1-1, with 9 bases fitting TRBD1. Trimming took 4 bases from V and 0 from J; bases not matched to a gene: 4. The CDR3 is 15 amino acids. Germline V CDR1 and CDR2: SGHRS, YFSETQ. The CDR3 protein is CASSLGTGMNTEAFF. In DNA, the CDR3 is TGCGCCAGCAGCCTGGGGACAGGGATGAACACTGAAGCTTTCTTT.

This clonotype turned up a few times. The chain is built from TRBV11-2 and TRBJ2-1; a possible D gene is TRBD2 (6 bases). CDR1 is SGHAT, CDR2 FQNNGV, per germline. Trimming took off 2 bases at V and 6 bases at J, with 20 bases between the two ends. The CDR3 covers 17 residues. CDR3 DNA: TGTGCCAGCAGCTTAATTTTTGGGCGGGAAGGGCCCAATGAGCAGTTCTTC. It translates to CASSLIFGREGPNEQFF.

This clonotype showed up many times. This chain links TRBV25-1 with TRBJ2-3; D unclear. CDR3 length: 14 residues. The V gene lost 3 bases and the J gene lost 1 base, with 8 bases spanning the gap. The germline V gene has CDR1 MGHDK and CDR2 SYGVNS. CDR3 nucleotide sequence: TGTGCCAGCAGTGACCCTCGTGGCACAGATACGCAGTATTTT. It is translated as CASSDPRGTDTQYF.

This clonotype was counted at least ten times. This sequence joins TRBV10-3 and TRBJ2-7; D remains unclear. Trimming took 3 bases from V and 4 from J, leaving 4 bases between them. Looked up from germline, CDR1 is ENHRY and CDR2 is SYGVKD. This CDR3 spans 11 amino acids. The CDR3 DNA is TGTGCCATCAGTGACGGGTACGAGCAGTACGTC. The encoded protein is CAISDGYEQYV.

This clonotype has at least ten counts. The chain carries TRBV4-3 and TRBJ2-4; D call uncertain. The CDR3 runs 13 residues. In germline, CDR1 is LGHNA, CDR2 YSLEER. Trimming stripped 2 bases from V and 0 bases from J, with 2 bases between. The CDR3 here is CASSQLAKNIQYF. CDR3 nucleotide sequence: TGCGCCAGCAGCCAACTAGCCAAAAACATTCAGTACTTC.

This clonotype has a count of ten or more. The CDR3 DNA reads as TGTGCCAGCAGCTTAACGGGGACTAGCGCTTACAATGAGCAGTTCTTC. Its protein is CASSLTGTSAYNEQFF. The V and J genes are TRBV5-6 and TRBJ2-1, with 10 bases that match TRBD2. Germline CDR1 reads SGHDT; CDR2 reads YYEEEE. J lost 4 bases, V lost 2 bases, and 6 bases had no gene match. This CDR3 comprises 16 residues.

Written as DNA, the CDR3 is TGTGCCAGCAGCTTATACCCAGGCGGGAGGGCCTCGGGCACCGGGGAGCTGTTTTTT. It yields the protein CASSLYPGGRASGTGELFF. The rearrangement uses TRBV7-6 and TRBJ2-2; 9 bases align to TRBD2. V shed 2 bases and J 4 bases; nucleotides not matched to a gene: 14. Germline V CDR1 and CDR2: SGHVS, FNYEAQ. CDR3 length: 19 amino acids.

This chain joins TRBV4-3 and TRBJ2-4; the match to TRBD1 covers 8 bases. The CDR3 totals 14 residues. After removal of 3 bases from V and 5 bases from J, the junction contained 3 bases not matched to a gene. Germline CDR1 is LGHNA and CDR2 is YSLEER. The CDR3 is CASSQTGAENIQYF. The CDR3 nucleotides are TGCGCCAGCAGCCAGACAGGGGCGGAAAACATTCAGTACTTC.

This clonotype was recorded at least ten times. The chain combines TRBV6-1 with TRBJ2-5; TRBD1 or TRBD2 may be the D gene (5 bases each). V was shortened by 5 bases and J by 5 bases, with 12 bases between the two germline ends. Germline-derived CDR1 and CDR2 are MNHNS and SASEGT. The CDR3 is made up of 13 amino acids. The CDR3 nucleotides read TGTGCCAGCAGTCCGCCGTGGGGGGAGACCCAGTACTTC. Protein: CASSPPWGETQYF.

This clonotype has at least ten counts. The chain carries TRBV12-3 or TRBV12-4 and TRBJ2-5; no clear D gene. The CDR3 consists of 13 residues. Between the trimmed V and J ends, which lost 5 bases and 1 base, there was a span of 8 bases. Here the CDR3 reads CASSSDGQETQYF. CDR3 nucleotides: TGTGCCAGCAGTAGTGACGGCCAAGAGACCCAGTACTTC.

This clonotype was seen a few times. This sequence joins TRBV15 and TRBJ2-7, with D unclear. The germline V gene has CDR1 LNHNV and CDR2 YYDKDF (reference sequence). This CDR3 comprises 14 residues. V was shortened by 1 base and J by 6 bases, with 13 bases between the two germline ends. CDR3 residues: CATSRAPGIGEQYF. In DNA form, the CDR3 reads TGTGCCACCAGCAGAGCCCCGGGCATTGGCGAGCAGTACTTC.

This clonotype was recorded many times. The rearrangement joins TRBV7-9 to TRBJ2-1; no firm D call. The germline V and J ends were trimmed by 5 bases and 10 bases, with 9 bases remaining between them. Germline CDR1 is SEHNR and CDR2 is FQNEAQ (reference sequence). The CDR3 has 11 amino acids. CDR3 in DNA: TGTGCCAGCAGCCCCGCATCGGAGCAGTTCTTC. The encoded protein is CASSPASEQFF.

In the case of this clonotype: One end of the junction fails to match germline, which may point to a read error. The CDR3 is CVSRPGLASNEQFF. The CDR3 nucleotides are TGCGTCAGCAGACCTGGACTAGCTTCCAATGAGCAGTTCTTC. The chain employs TRBV10-1 and TRBJ2-1; 8 positions agree with TRBD2. CDR3 length: 14 residues. Germline CDR1 and CDR2: WNHNN and SYGVQD (reference sequence).